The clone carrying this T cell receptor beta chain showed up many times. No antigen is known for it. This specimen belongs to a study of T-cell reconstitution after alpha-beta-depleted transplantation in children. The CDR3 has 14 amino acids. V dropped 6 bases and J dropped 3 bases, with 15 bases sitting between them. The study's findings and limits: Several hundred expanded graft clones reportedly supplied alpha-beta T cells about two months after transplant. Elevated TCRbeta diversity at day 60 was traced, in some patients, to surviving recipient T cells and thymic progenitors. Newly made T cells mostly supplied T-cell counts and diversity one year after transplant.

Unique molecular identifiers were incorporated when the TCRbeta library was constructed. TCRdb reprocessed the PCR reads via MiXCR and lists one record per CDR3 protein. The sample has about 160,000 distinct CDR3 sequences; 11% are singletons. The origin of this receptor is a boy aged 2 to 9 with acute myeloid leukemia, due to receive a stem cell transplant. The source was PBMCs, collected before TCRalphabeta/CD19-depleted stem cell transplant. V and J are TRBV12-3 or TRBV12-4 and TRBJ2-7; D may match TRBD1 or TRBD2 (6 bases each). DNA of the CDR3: TGTGCCAGCAGCCCGTCGGGGGCGGACTACGAGCAGTACTTC. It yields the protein CASSPSGADYEQYF.